This T cell receptor (beta chain) was found in a study of blood T cell repertoires in COVID-19. Overall study: Acute-phase and convalescent COVID-19 samples originated in the United States, Italy and Spain. PBMCs, B-cell-depleted T cells, or T cells provided the cDNA or gDNA that made up the material.

The sample holds one count of this clone. V lost 5 bases and J lost 0, with 17 bases in between. The CDR3 length is 17 residues. Germline CDR1 SEHNR, CDR2 FQNEAQ (reference sequence). As processed by the authors: Counts of nucleated cells, estimated from reference gene primer amplification, were obtained. Some clones are missing from TCRdb's copy, which holds only in-frame ones; the method was immunoSEQ multiplex PCR. The DNA was the basis for D and trimming; V, J and clone size are from that table. The table records 150,000 to 200,000 clones, roughly 80% of them present only once. The sequence derives from a woman of 80 years or more with acute or convalescent COVID-19. The chain employs TRBV7-9 and TRBJ1-3, with D possibly TRBD1 on 6 matching bases. The sequencing input was peripheral blood. The CDR3 coding sequence is TGTGCCAGCAGCCCTAAGACGCCAGGGGTCTCTGGAAACACCATATATTTT. Translation: CASSPKTPGVSGNTIYF.